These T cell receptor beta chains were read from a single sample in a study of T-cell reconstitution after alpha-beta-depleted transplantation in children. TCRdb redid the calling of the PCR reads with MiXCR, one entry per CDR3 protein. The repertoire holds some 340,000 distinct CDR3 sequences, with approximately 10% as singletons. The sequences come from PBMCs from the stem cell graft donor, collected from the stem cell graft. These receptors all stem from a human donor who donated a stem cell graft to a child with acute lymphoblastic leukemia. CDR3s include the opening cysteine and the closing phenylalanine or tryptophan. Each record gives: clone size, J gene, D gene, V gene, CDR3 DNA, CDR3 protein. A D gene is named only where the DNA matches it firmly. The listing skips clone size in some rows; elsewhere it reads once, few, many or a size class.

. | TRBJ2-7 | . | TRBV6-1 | TGTGCCACCGAGCGGGCGGGAAACGGTGAGCAGTACTTC | CATERAGNGEQYF
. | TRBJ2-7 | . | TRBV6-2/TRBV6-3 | TGTGCCAGCAGTTATTTATCTGGGAACGAGCAGTACTTC | CASSYLSGNEQYF
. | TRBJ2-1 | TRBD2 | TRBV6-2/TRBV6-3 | TGTGCCAGCCGAACCACTTTACTAGCGGGAGAGAGGGCCTCCTACAATGAGCAGTTCTTC | CASRTTLLAGERASYNEQFF
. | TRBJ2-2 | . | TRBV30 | TGTGCCTGGAGTTGGATGGCCGGGGAGCTGTTTTTT | CAWSWMAGELFF
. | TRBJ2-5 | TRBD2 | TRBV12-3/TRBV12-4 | TGTGCCAGCACCCATAGCGGGAGGGCCCGGTCAGAGACCCAGTACTTC | CASTHSGRARSETQYF
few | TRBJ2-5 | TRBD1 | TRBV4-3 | TGCGCCAGCAGCCAAGATTTCTCAGGGGGCTACGAGACCCAGTACTTC | CASSQDFSGGYETQYF
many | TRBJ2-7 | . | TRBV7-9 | TGTGCCAGCAGTCTTCCAGGGTCCTACGAGCAGTACTTC | CASSLPGSYEQYF
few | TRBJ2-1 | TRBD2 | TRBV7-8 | TGTGCCAGCACCCTCGCCCCGTCTGGCGGGAGTTACAATGAGCAGTTCTTC | CASTLAPSGGSYNEQFF
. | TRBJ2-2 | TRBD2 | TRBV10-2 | TGCGCCAGCAGTGAGGAGCTAGCGGGAGGTACCGGGGAGCTGTTTTTT | CASSEELAGGTGELFF
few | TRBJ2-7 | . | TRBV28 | TGTGCCTTGTCAGGGAGGTTATCCTACGAGCAGTACTTC | CALSGRLSYEQYF
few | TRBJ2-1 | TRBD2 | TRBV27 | TGTGCCAGCAGTTTACGTACTAGCGGCAGCATCTACAATGAGCAGTTCTTC | CASSLRTSGSIYNEQFF
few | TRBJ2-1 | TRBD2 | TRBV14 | TGTGCCAGCAGCCGGAGCGGGAGGATCTCCTACAATGAGCAGTTCTTC | CASSRSGRISYNEQFF
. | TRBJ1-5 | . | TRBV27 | TGTGCCAGCAGTGGAGCCTCCGGACGGAATAGCAATCAGCCCCAGCATTTT | CASSGASGRNSNQPQHF
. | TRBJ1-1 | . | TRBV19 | TGTGCCAGTACTGGGGGGCTTGAAGCTTTCTTT | CASTGGLEAFF
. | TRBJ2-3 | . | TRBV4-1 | TGCGCCAGCAGTAGACAGCGCTCCGGGAGTACAGATACGCAGTATTTT | CASSRQRSGSTDTQYF